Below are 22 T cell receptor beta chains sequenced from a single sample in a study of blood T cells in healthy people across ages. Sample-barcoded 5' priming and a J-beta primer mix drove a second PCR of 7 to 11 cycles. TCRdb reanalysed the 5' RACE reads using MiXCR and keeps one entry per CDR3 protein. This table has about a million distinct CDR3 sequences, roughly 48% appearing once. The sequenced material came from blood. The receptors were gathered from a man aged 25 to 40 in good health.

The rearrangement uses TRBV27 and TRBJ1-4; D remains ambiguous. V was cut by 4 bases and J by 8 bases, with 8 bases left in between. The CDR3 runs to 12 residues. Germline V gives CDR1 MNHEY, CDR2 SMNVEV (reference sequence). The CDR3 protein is CASSSAEEKLFF. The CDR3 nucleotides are TGTGCCAGCAGTTCGGCGGAAGAAAAACTGTTTTTT.

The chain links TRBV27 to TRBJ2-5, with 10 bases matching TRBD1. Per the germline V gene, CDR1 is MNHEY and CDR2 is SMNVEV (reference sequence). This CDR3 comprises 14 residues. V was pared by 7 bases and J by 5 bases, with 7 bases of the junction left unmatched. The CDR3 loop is CASKGQGIGETQYF. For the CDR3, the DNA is TGTGCCAGCAAGGGACAGGGGATTGGGGAGACCCAGTACTTC.

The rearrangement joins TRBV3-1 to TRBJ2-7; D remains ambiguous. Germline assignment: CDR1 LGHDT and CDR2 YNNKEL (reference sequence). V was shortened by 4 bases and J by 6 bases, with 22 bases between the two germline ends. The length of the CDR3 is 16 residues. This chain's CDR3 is CASSPRARSTTFEQYF. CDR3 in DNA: TGTGCCAGCAGCCCCCGAGCCCGCAGCACCACTTTCGAGCAGTACTTC.

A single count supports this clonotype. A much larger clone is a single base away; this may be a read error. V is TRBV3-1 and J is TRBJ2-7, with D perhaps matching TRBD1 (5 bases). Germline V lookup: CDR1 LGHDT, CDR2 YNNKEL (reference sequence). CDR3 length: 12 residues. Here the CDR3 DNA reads TGTGCCGGCAGCCAACTGTCAGGGGAGCAGTACTTC. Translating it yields CAGSQLSGEQYF.

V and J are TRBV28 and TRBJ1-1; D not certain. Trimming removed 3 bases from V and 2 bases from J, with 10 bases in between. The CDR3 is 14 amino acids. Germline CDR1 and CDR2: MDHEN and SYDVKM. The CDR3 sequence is CASSFQTDNTEAFF. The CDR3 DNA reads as TGTGCCAGCAGTTTCCAGACCGATAACACTGAAGCTTTCTTT.

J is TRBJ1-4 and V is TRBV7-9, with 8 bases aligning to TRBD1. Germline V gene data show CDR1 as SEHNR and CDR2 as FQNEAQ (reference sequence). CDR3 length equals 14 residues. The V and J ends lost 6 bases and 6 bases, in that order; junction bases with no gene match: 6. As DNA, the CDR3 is TGTGCCAGCAGTTCGGACAGGGTGGATGAAAAACTGTTTTTT. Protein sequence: CASSSDRVDEKLFF.

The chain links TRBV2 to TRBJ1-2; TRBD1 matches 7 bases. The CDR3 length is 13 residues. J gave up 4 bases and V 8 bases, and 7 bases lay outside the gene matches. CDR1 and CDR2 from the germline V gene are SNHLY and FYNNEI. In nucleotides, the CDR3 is TGTGCCAGCCGAGGACAGGCCCGCTATGGCTACACCTTC. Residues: CASRGQARYGYTF.

The CDR3 bases are TGCAGTGCTTACAGGGTGGTCACTGAAGCTTTCTTT. Amino acid sequence: CSAYRVVTEAFF. The chain couples TRBV20-1 to TRBJ1-1; possible D gene TRBD1, 6 bases. CDR3 size: 12 residues. Germline loops: CDR1 DFQATT, CDR2 SNEGSKA (reference sequence). The ends were cut back, 5 bases at V and 4 bases at J, with 11 bases in the middle.

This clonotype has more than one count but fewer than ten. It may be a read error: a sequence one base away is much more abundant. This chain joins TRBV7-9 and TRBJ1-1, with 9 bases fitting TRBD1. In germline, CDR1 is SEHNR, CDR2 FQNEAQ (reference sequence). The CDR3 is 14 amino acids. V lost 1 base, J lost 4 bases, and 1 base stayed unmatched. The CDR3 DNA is TGTGCCAGCAGCTTAGAGACAGGGGGCACTGAAGCTTTCTTT. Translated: CASSLETGGTEAFF.

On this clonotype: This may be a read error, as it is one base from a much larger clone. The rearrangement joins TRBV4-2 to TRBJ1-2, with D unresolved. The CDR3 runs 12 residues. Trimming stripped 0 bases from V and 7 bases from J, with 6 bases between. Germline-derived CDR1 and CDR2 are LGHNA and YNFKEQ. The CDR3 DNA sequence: TGTGCCAGCAGCCAAGAATCCTGTGGCTACACCTTC. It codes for CASSQESCGYTF.

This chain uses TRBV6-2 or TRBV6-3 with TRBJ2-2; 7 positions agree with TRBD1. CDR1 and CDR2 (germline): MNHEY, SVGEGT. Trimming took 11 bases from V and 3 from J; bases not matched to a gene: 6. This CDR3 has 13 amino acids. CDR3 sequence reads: CASDRADTGELFF. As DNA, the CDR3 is TGTGCCTCAGACAGGGCCGACACCGGGGAGCTGTTTTTT.

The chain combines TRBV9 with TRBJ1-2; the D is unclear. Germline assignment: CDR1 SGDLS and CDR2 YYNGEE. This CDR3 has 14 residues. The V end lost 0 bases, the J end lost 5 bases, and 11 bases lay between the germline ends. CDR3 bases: TGTGCCAGCAGCGTAGATATATCGAGGTATGGCTACACCTTC. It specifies CASSVDISRYGYTF. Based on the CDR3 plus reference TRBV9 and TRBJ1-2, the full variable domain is DSGVTQTPKHLITATGQRVTLRCSPRSGDLSVYWYQQSLDQGLQFLIQYYNGEERAKGNILERFSAQQFPDLHSELNLSSLELGDSALYFCASSVDISRYGYTFGSGTRLTVV.

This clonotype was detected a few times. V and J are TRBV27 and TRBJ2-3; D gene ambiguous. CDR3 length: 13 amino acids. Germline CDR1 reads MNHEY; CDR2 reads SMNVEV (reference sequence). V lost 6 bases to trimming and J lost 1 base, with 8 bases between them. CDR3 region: CASRWVGTDTQYF. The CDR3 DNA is TGTGCCAGCAGATGGGTTGGCACAGATACGCAGTATTTT.

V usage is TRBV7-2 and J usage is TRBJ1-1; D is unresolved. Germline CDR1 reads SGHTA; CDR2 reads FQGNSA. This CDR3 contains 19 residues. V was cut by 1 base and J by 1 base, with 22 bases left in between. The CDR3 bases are TGTGCCAGCAGCTTAGAATATGTGGGAGGAGTAGGATCGAACACTGAAGCTTTCTTT. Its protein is CASSLEYVGGVGSNTEAFF.

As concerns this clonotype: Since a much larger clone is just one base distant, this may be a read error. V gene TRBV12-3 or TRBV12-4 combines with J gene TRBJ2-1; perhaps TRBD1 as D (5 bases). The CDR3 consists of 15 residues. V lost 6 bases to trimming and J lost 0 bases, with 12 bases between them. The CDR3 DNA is TGTGCCAGCAGCCCGAGACAGAGCTCCTACAATGAGCAGTTCTTC. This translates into CASSPRQSSYNEQFF.

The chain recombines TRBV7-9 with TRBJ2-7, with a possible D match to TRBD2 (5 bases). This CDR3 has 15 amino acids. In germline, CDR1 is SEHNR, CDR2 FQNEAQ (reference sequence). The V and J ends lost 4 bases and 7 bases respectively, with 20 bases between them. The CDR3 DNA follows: TGTGCCAGCAGCTCCCAGCCGGGATCTCTAAGGGAGCAGTACTTC. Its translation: CASSSQPGSLREQYF.

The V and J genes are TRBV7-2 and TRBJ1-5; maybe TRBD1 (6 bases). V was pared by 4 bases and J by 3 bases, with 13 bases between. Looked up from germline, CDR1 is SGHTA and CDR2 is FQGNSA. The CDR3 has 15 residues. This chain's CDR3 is CASSWGGIDNQPQHF. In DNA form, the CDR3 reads TGTGCCAGCAGCTGGGGGGGCATAGACAATCAGCCCCAGCATTTT.

DNA for the CDR3: TGCGCCAGCAGCCAAGAGGGTAGCAAAGAACCCTACAATGAGCAGTTCTTC. Its protein product is CASSQEGSKEPYNEQFF. The chain is built from TRBV4-3 and TRBJ2-1; D not resolved. V lost 0 bases and J lost 2, with 14 bases in between. Germline values: CDR1 LGHNA, CDR2 YSLEER. This CDR3 region has 17 residues.

The CDR3 bases are TGTGCCAGCAGACCCACAGGGGTGAGGAATCAGCCCCAGCATTTT. Translation gives CASRPTGVRNQPQHF. The chain couples TRBV6-1 to TRBJ1-5; the match to TRBD1 covers 7 bases. The CDR3 is made up of 15 amino acids. Per germline, CDR1 MNHNS and CDR2 SASEGT. V lost 6 bases and J lost 4; bases outside the gene matches: 9.

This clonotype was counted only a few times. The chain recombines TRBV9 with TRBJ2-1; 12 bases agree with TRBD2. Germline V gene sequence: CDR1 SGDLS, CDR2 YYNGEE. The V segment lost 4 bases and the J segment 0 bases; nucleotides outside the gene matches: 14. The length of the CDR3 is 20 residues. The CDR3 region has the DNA TGTGCCAGCAGCCCCCGCACTAGCGGGGGGCCCTTTAGCTCCTACAATGAGCAGTTCTTC. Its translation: CASSPRTSGGPFSSYNEQFF.

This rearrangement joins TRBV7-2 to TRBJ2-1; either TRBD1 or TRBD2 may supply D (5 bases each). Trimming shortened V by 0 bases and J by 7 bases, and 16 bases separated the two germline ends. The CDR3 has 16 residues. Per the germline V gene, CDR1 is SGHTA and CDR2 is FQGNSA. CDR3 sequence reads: CASSLALGDGRNEQFF. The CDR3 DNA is TGTGCCAGCAGCTTAGCATTGGGGGACGGAAGGAATGAGCAGTTCTTC.

The CDR3 region has the DNA TGCGCCAGCAGCCAGGGCGATGGCTCCTATAATTCACCCCTCCACTTT. The encoded protein is CASSQGDGSYNSPLHF. The V call is TRBV4-1, the J call TRBJ1-6; D gene uncertain. Trimming left V 3 bases short and J 0 bases short, with 9 bases between. The germline gives CDR1 MGHRA, CDR2 YSYEKL. The CDR3 consists of 16 residues.